Below are 16 T cell receptor beta chains sequenced from a single sample in a study of shared clonotypes between healthy human individuals. The assay was immunoSEQ multiplex PCR, and TCRdb's table has in-frame clones only and misses some. Of approximately 2.5 million clones in the sample, around 94% were seen once. The source material was naive CD4+ T cells sorted from blood. Subset reported: CD45RA+ positively selected. The receptors stem from a man younger than 35 in good health.

J is TRBJ2-2 and V is TRBV25-1, with no clear D. Deletions cut 4 bases from V and 5 bases from J, with 8 bases between. CDR3 size: 13 residues. CDR1 is MGHDK, CDR2 SYGVNS, per germline. CDR3 sequence: CASSVVQTGELFF. CDR3 DNA sequence: TGTGCCAGCAGTGTGGTCCAGACCGGGGAGCTGTTTTTT.

The chain couples TRBV18 to TRBJ1-1; D gene uncertain. The CDR3 length is 13 residues. Germline CDR1 and CDR2: KGHSH and LQKENI. V was clipped by 2 bases and J by 6 bases, with 10 bases between them. DNA for the CDR3: TGTGCCAGCTCACCAAGGGAGGATCCTGAAGCTTTCTTT. Amino acids: CASSPREDPEAFF.

This clone has a handful of counts. This chain links TRBV27 with TRBJ2-7; maybe TRBD2 (7 bases). The CDR3 sequence is 15 residues long. CDR1 MNHEY and CDR2 SMNVEV come from the germline V gene (reference sequence). V shed 1 base and J shed 6 bases, with 16 bases lying between them. The CDR3 DNA sequence: TGTGCCAGCAGTTTATGGGGGGGCCCACGTCTCGAGCAGTACTTC. Residues: CASSLWGGPRLEQYF.

The V call is TRBV5-4, the J call TRBJ1-2; unclear D gene. CDR3 size: 14 residues. CDR1 is SGHNT, CDR2 YYREEE, per germline (reference sequence). V was shortened by 4 bases and J by 8 bases, with 18 bases between the two germline ends. In nucleotides, the CDR3 is TGTGCCAGCAGCCCCGTGAGTAAGGGCGAGGGCTACACCTTC. Amino acid sequence: CASSPVSKGEGYTF. Full variable domain (outside the CDR3, taken from reference TRBV5-4 and TRBJ1-2): ETGVTQSPTHLIKTRGQQVTLRCSSQSGHNTVSWYQQALGQGPQFIFQYYREEENGRGNFPPRFSGLQFPNYSSELNVNALELDDSALYLCASSPVSKGEGYTFGSGTRLTVV.

The chain links TRBV5-5 to TRBJ2-5; 7 nucleotides align to TRBD1. CDR1 and CDR2 from the germline V gene are SGHKS and YYEKEE (reference sequence). This CDR3 is built from 14 residues. Losses at the gene ends were 0 bases for V and 4 bases for J; bases not matched to a gene: 3. Here the CDR3 reads CASSLGPGGETQYF. The CDR3 DNA is TGTGCCAGCAGCTTGGGCCCAGGGGGAGAGACCCAGTACTTC.

As for this clone: In the same sample, other DNA sequences code for this CDR3. J is TRBJ2-1 and V is TRBV30; D is possibly TRBD1 (6 bases). V dropped 0 bases and J dropped 7 bases, with 7 bases sitting between them. The CDR3 spans 12 residues. From germline, CDR1 is GTSNPN and CDR2 SVGIG (reference sequence). This CDR3 is CAWSVTGNEQFF. CDR3 coding DNA: TGTGCCTGGAGTGTTACAGGGAATGAGCAGTTCTTC.

This chain uses TRBV19 with TRBJ1-3; the D is unclear. CDR3 length: 15 amino acids. V dropped 3 bases and J dropped 0 bases, with 9 bases sitting between them. Germline values: CDR1 LNHDA, CDR2 SQIVND (reference sequence). CDR3 nucleotide sequence: TGTGCCAGTAGTATCCCCCAGAACTCTGGAAACACCATATATTTT. Translating gives CASSIPQNSGNTIYF.

The chain joins TRBV10-3 to TRBJ1-1; possible D gene TRBD1, 5 bases. Germline assignment: CDR1 ENHRY and CDR2 SYGVKD. The CDR3 length is 12 residues. V gave up 11 bases and J gave up 5 bases, with 15 bases separating them. CDR3 region: CAHRGSGTEAFF. The CDR3 region has the DNA TGTGCCCATCGGGGGTCCGGGACTGAAGCTTTCTTT.

The chain combines TRBV2 with TRBJ1-3; maybe TRBD1 (6 bases). The V gene's germline CDR1 is SNHLY and CDR2 FYNNEI. The CDR3 has 13 amino acids. V shed 7 bases and J shed 6 bases, with 13 bases lying between them. The CDR3 DNA reads TGTGCCAGCACTTCAGGGGTGAAAAACACCATATATTTT. Translation: CASTSGVKNTIYF.

The chain has TRBV4-2 and TRBJ2-3; perhaps TRBD2 as D (7 bases). The germline V gene has CDR1 LGHNA and CDR2 YNFKEQ. Trimming took off 0 bases at V and 0 bases at J, with 16 bases between the two ends. The CDR3 contains 18 residues. The CDR3 reads CASSQERIRGASTDTQYF. In nucleotides, the CDR3 is TGTGCCAGCAGCCAAGAAAGGATTCGGGGGGCTAGCACAGATACGCAGTATTTT.

The chain combines TRBV6-1 with TRBJ1-5; TRBD1 matches 8 bases. The length of the CDR3 is 15 residues. V shed 6 bases and J 6 bases; nucleotides not matched to a gene: 10. Germline CDR1 MNHNS, CDR2 SASEGT. CDR3 DNA: TGTGCCAGCAGCACCGGACAGGGTAATGGTCAGCCCCAGCATTTT. This sequence encodes CASSTGQGNGQPQHF.

The chain employs TRBV28 and TRBJ1-2, with 7 bases fitting TRBD1. The CDR3 is 15 residues long. Per germline, CDR1 MDHEN and CDR2 SYDVKM. With 3 bases clipped from V and 8 bases from J, the junction kept 12 bases outside the gene matches. The CDR3: CASSLQQGPNQGYTF. CDR3 DNA sequence: TGTGCCAGCAGTTTGCAACAGGGGCCTAACCAGGGCTACACCTTC.

In regard to this clone: The same CDR3 can be traced to other DNA sequences in this sample. The chain combines TRBV28 with TRBJ1-5; D is undetermined. Trimming pared 2 bases from V and 3 bases from J, leaving 8 bases between. Per the germline V gene, CDR1 is MDHEN and CDR2 is SYDVKM. This CDR3 is built from 14 residues. The CDR3 region has the DNA TGTGCCAGCAGTTTAGGAGGGTCCAATCAGCCCCAGCATTTT. This codes for CASSLGGSNQPQHF.

V is TRBV10-2 and J is TRBJ2-3; no clear D. Trimming took 8 bases from V and 2 from J, leaving 5 bases between them. Germline-derived CDR1 and CDR2 are WSHSY and SAAADI. The CDR3 runs to 11 residues. CDR3 residues: CASAATDTQYF. The CDR3 DNA sequence: TGCGCCAGCGCAGCCACAGATACGCAGTATTTT.

The chain combines TRBV5-1 with TRBJ1-2; D not certain. The CDR3 runs to 16 residues. V lost 0 bases and J lost 0, with 12 bases in between. Germline-derived CDR1 and CDR2 are SGHRS and YFSETQ. The CDR3 nucleotides read TGCGCCAGCAGCTTGGGCCCCACCGGAGCTAACTATGGCTACACCTTC. Translated, it gives CASSLGPTGANYGYTF.

The chain recombines TRBV2 with TRBJ2-7, with D possibly TRBD2 on 6 matching bases. The V gene lost 4 bases and the J gene lost 9 bases, with 16 bases spanning the gap. The CDR3 loop spans 13 amino acids. CDR1 is SNHLY and CDR2 is FYNNEI in the germline V gene. The CDR3 loop is CASSVGSGSGQYF. CDR3 bases: TGTGCCAGCAGTGTGGGTAGCGGCTCTGGGCAGTACTTC.